This T cell receptor delta chain was profiled in a study of gammadelta T cells in human blood. The germline CDR1 and CDR2 sequences are GEAIGNYY and EKD. CDR3 length: 20 residues. Trimming shortened V by 3 bases and J by 0 bases, and 20 bases separated the two germline ends. With CATT, TCRdb re-called clones from the RT-PCR reads. The table shows over 900 delta-chain clones, with 34% occurring only once. For this clone: No antigen is known for it. This sequence is one base from a far larger clone and is likely a read error.

Study-wide results and limits: Right after birth, innate γδ T cells reportedly expanded polyclonally after microbial exposure.

The source is a human donor. What was sequenced was Vgamma9Vdelta2 gamma-delta T cells from infant blood. The V call is TRDV2, the J call TRDJ3; a weak D match, TRDD3 (6 bases). The J gene, left out of TCRdb, was set here by checking the DNA against germline. The CDR3 DNA is TGTGCCTGTGACCAGACTGTATGGGGATTAAGCTCCTGGGACACCCGACAGATGTTTTTC. As protein: CACDQTVWGLSSWDTRQMFF.